The clone carrying this T cell receptor (beta chain) has just one count. The data were obtained in a study of blood T cell repertoires in COVID-19. Study-wide context: Spain, Italy and the United States supplied samples that represented acute and convalescent COVID-19.

Germline loops: CDR1 MDHEN, CDR2 SYDVKM. V lost 10 bases and J lost 1, with 10 bases in between. The CDR3 length is 13 residues. TCRdb's copy holds only in-frame clones and misses some; the assay was immunoSEQ multiplex PCR. Of around 240,000 clones detected, roughly four fifths appear once; the ten largest clones hold about 7.4%. Material for sequencing was peripheral blood. V gene TRBV28 combines with J gene TRBJ2-2; D perhaps matches TRBD2 (6 bases). The clonotype originates from a woman in her fifties or sixties with acute or convalescent COVID-19. The chain's CDR3 is CATWDLNTGELFF. The CDR3 DNA reads TGTGCCACCTGGGACTTGAACACCGGGGAGCTGTTTTTT.